The 18 T cell receptor beta chains listed next were all sequenced from one sample in a study of blood T cell repertoires in COVID-19. Libraries were prepared by immunoSEQ multiplex PCR; TCRdb keeps only in-frame clonotypes and omits some of them. This sample has more than 200,000 clones, with over 75% found just once. The source material was peripheral blood. The origin of the receptors is a human donor in a cohort sampled during active COVID-19.

In nucleotides, the CDR3 is TGTGCCTGGAGAGGATTTCAGGGACTCTCCTACGAGCAGTACTTC. Protein: CAWRGFQGLSYEQYF. This chain links TRBV30 with TRBJ2-7, with D possibly being TRBD2 (6 bases). Germline CDR1 reads GTSNPN; CDR2 reads SVGIG (reference sequence). CDR3 size: 15 residues. The ends were cut back, 3 bases at V and 0 bases at J, with 15 bases in the middle. The full variable domain, its missing parts supplied by reference TRBV30 and TRBJ2-7, is SQTIHQWPATLVQPVGSPLSLECTVEGTSNPNLYWYRQAAGRGLQLLFYSVGIGQISSEVPQNLSASRPQDRQFILSSKKLLLSDSGFYLCAWRGFQGLSYEQYFGPGTRLTVT.

The chain employs TRBV6-1 and TRBJ1-4; D is possibly TRBD1 (6 bases). V dropped 3 bases and J dropped 0 bases, with 11 bases sitting between them. Germline V gene sequence: CDR1 MNHNS, CDR2 SASEGT. This CDR3 has 16 amino acids. For the CDR3, the DNA is TGTGCCAGCAGTGACATCCACAGGGCAACTAATGAAAAACTGTTTTTT. Translating gives CASSDIHRATNEKLFF.

A single count supports this clone. The rearrangement links TRBV23-1 to TRBJ2-7; possibly TRBD1 for D (6 bases). TRBV23-1 is designated an ORF whose function remains uncertain. The CDR3 spans 15 residues. The ends were cut back, 3 bases at V and 3 bases at J, with 15 bases in the middle. The DNA for the CDR3 is TGCGCCAGCAGTCACCCCGGGACATACCACTACGAGCAGTACTTC. Amino acids: CASSHPGTYHYEQYF.

The rearrangement joins TRBV5-1 to TRBJ2-5; possibly TRBD2 for D (5 bases). V lost 5 bases to trimming and J lost 2 bases, with 7 bases between them. Germline loops: CDR1 SGHRS, CDR2 YFSETQ. This CDR3 comprises 12 residues. CDR3 residues: CASRPGQETQYF. The CDR3 DNA is TGCGCCAGCAGACCGGGACAAGAGACCCAGTACTTC.

This clone has just a few counts. V and J are TRBV15 and TRBJ2-1; no clear D. This CDR3 is 14 amino acids long. The germline CDR1 and CDR2 sequences are LNHNV and YYDKDF (reference sequence). The V end lost 0 bases, the J end lost 9 bases, and 12 bases lay between the germline ends. The CDR3 loop is CATSRDVVSGEQFF. The CDR3 nucleotides are TGTGCCACCAGCAGAGATGTCGTGAGTGGTGAGCAGTTCTTC.

CDR3 sequence (DNA): TGTGCCAGCAGTTTGGACAGGGGAGTCTACAATGAGCAGTTCTTC. Protein sequence: CASSLDRGVYNEQFF. V and J are TRBV27 and TRBJ2-1; TRBD1 matches 9 bases. The CDR3 length is 15 residues. Germline V gives CDR1 MNHEY, CDR2 SMNVEV (reference sequence). Trimming at V came to 3 bases and at J to 3 bases, leaving 3 bases not matched to a gene.

CDR3 residues: CASSADAKGVIYEQYF. DNA for the CDR3: TGTGCCAGCAGTGCCGACGCGAAGGGGGTAATCTACGAGCAGTACTTC. The V gene is TRBV28, the J gene TRBJ2-7; D might be TRBD1 (6 bases). Germline CDR1 is MDHEN and CDR2 is SYDVKM. The CDR3 length is 16 residues. Trimming pared 5 bases from V and 3 bases from J, leaving 20 bases between.

This rearrangement joins TRBV12-3 or TRBV12-4 to TRBJ1-5, with D unresolved. The CDR3 runs to 12 residues. V lost 3 bases and J 7 bases, leaving 7 bases between the germline ends. CDR3: CASSFGEQPQHF. The CDR3 nucleotides read TGTGCCAGCAGTTTCGGGGAGCAGCCCCAGCATTTT.

The chain links TRBV7-2 to TRBJ2-7, with TRBD1 identical over 8 bases. The CDR3 has 16 residues. Germline trimming cut 4 bases from V and 6 bases from J; bases unmatched to any gene: 14. From germline, CDR1 is SGHTA and CDR2 FQGNSA. The CDR3 DNA reads as TGTGCCAGCAGCTACCAATCCACCAGGGGGCTTGGCGAGCAGTACTTC. It is translated as CASSYQSTRGLGEQYF. Supplemented by reference TRBV7-2 and TRBJ2-7, the full variable domain reads GAGVSQSPSNKVTEKGKDVELRCDPISGHTALYWYRQSLGQGLEFLIYFQGNSAPDKSGLPSDRFSAERTGGSVSTLTIQRTQQEDSAVYLCASSYQSTRGLGEQYFGPGTRLTVT.

V and J are TRBV10-3 and TRBJ2-3, with D possibly matching TRBD2 (5 bases). V was clipped by 4 bases and J by 0 bases, with 8 bases between them. The CDR3 contains 14 residues. Germline assignment: CDR1 ENHRY and CDR2 SYGVKD. The CDR3 region is CAISVGRSTDTQYF. The CDR3 DNA is TGTGCCATCAGTGTGGGGAGAAGCACAGATACGCAGTATTTT.

The chain links TRBV7-2 to TRBJ2-7; perhaps TRBD1 as D (6 bases). Germline CDR1 SGHTA, CDR2 FQGNSA. The CDR3 is 14 residues long. V was cut by 1 base and J by 5 bases, with 12 bases left in between. The CDR3 loop reads CASSLGGQINEQYF. CDR3 nucleotides: TGTGCCAGCAGCTTAGGAGGACAGATTAACGAGCAGTACTTC.

V and J are TRBV10-3 and TRBJ2-1; D is undetermined. Trimming stripped 4 bases from V and 7 bases from J, with 5 bases between. Germline CDR1 ENHRY, CDR2 SYGVKD. The CDR3 runs to 11 residues. CDR3 loop: CAISGQNEQFF. The CDR3, as DNA: TGTGCCATCAGTGGTCAGAATGAGCAGTTCTTC.

The V call is TRBV12-3 or TRBV12-4, the J call TRBJ2-1; 12 bases fit TRBD2. Trimming removed 7 bases from V and 14 bases from J; junction bases left unmatched: 9. The length of the CDR3 is 13 residues. The CDR3 DNA is TGTGCCAGCACCTTGCTAGCGGGAGGGCTCGAGTTCTTC. This codes for CASTLLAGGLEFF.

The rearrangement uses TRBV19 and TRBJ2-6, with 15 bases matching TRBD2. The CDR3 contains 18 residues. With V trimmed by 5 bases and J by 3 bases, 5 bases remained unmatched. Germline V gene data show CDR1 as LNHDA and CDR2 as SQIVND (reference sequence). The CDR3 loop reads CASSDRTSGRGGANVLTF. CDR3 bases: TGTGCCAGTAGTGACCGGACTAGCGGGAGGGGTGGGGCCAACGTCCTGACTTTC.

V usage is TRBV3-1 (or the pseudogene TRBV3-2) and J usage is TRBJ2-2, with D unresolved. CDR3 size: 14 residues. Germline CDR1 reads LGHDT; CDR2 reads YNNKEL (reference sequence). V was pared by 4 bases and J by 5 bases, with 11 bases between. DNA for the CDR3: TGTGCCAGCAGCCCTACTGTCGGGACCGGGGAGCTGTTTTTT. This encodes CASSPTVGTGELFF.

V is TRBV2 and J is TRBJ2-1, with TRBD2 as a possible D gene (6 bases). Germline values: CDR1 SNHLY, CDR2 FYNNEI. The CDR3 extends over 13 amino acids. Deletions cut 8 bases from V and 3 bases from J, with 11 bases between. The CDR3 coding sequence is TGTGCCAGCGGACTATCTTTCTACAATGAGCAGTTCTTC. Its protein product is CASGLSFYNEQFF.

This clone was seen a few times. V gene TRBV27 combines with J gene TRBJ2-7; D possibly corresponds to TRBD2 (5 bases). Germline V lookup: CDR1 MNHEY, CDR2 SMNVEV (reference sequence). Trimming removed 3 bases at V and 4 bases at J, with 13 bases between. The CDR3 extends over 14 amino acids. In DNA, the CDR3 is TGTGCCAGCAGTTTCTGGGAGAGTGGGTACGAGCAGTACTTC. Protein: CASSFWESGYEQYF.

The rearrangement joins TRBV18 to TRBJ2-5, with D possibly matching TRBD1 (6 bases). The CDR3 consists of 14 residues. Trimming took off 3 bases at V and 2 bases at J, with 10 bases between the two ends. Germline V gives CDR1 KGHSH, CDR2 LQKENI. CDR3 coding DNA: TGTGCCAGCTCACCGGGGGCGCAACAAGAGACCCAGTACTTC. This sequence encodes CASSPGAQQETQYF.